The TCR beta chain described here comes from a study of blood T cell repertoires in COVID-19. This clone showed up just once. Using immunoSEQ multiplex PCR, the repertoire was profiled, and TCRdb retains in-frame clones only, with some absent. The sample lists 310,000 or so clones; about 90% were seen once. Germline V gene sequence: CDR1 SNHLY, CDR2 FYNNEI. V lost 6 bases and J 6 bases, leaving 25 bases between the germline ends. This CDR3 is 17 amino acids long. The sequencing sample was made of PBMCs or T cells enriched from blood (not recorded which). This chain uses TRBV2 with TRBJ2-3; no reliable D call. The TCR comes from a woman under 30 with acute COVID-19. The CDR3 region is CASRGSPSAPGVDTQYF. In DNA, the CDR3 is TGTGCCAGCAGAGGATCCCCTTCTGCACCCGGAGTGGATACGCAGTATTTT.